A single sample is the source of the 13 T cell receptor beta chains below, sequenced in a study of cytomegalovirus exposure and HLA in healthy donors (dated by TCRdb to 2016 to 2017). Libraries were prepared through the immunoSEQ multiplex PCR assay. The source is immuneACCESS, and TCRdb retained only in-frame sequences with V and J called. Part of the clones is not carried over; for the studies checked, unresolved V genes explain less than half of this, and the remainder is unexplained. The sample data list roughly 120,000 clones, and around 85% of these were observed just once. The ten largest account for approximately 2% of the sample. The sequencing sample was made of PBMCs. These receptors were collected from a woman aged 25 to 39 in good health and CMV-seronegative.

The chain uses TRBV4-3 and TRBJ2-1, with TRBD1 matching over 8 bases. Germline lookup yields CDR1 LGHNA and CDR2 YSLEER. This CDR3 spans 16 amino acids. V trimming: 0 bases; J trimming: 7 bases; junction bases outside the gene matches: 8. Written as DNA, the CDR3 is TGCGCCAGCAGCCAAGATGTCGGACAGGGTGGTAATGAGCAGTTCTTC. It specifies CASSQDVGQGGNEQFF.

CDR3 in DNA: TGTGCCAGCAGCACTAGCGGGGGTAGGAGGTACGAGCAGTACTTC. Amino acid sequence: CASSTSGGRRYEQYF. The V gene is TRBV7-8, the J gene TRBJ2-7, with TRBD2 matching 11 bases. Germline values: CDR1 SGHVS, CDR2 FQNEAQ. Germline trimming cut 5 bases from V and 4 bases from J; bases unmatched to any gene: 7. There are 15 residues in the CDR3.

This chain connects TRBV30 to TRBJ2-5, with 7 bases matching TRBD1. CDR1 and CDR2 (germline): GTSNPN, SVGIG (reference sequence). With V trimmed by 0 bases and J by 2 bases, 6 bases remained unmatched. The CDR3 is made up of 15 amino acids. The CDR3 DNA reads TGTGCCTGGAGTGTTAGGCAGGGGGTTCAAGAGACCCAGTACTTC. This translates into CAWSVRQGVQETQYF. The variable domain in full, with the rest retrieved from reference TRBV30 and TRBJ2-5, is SQTIHQWPATLVQPVGSPLSLECTVEGTSNPNLYWYRQAAGRGLQLLFYSVGIGQISSEVPQNLSASRPQDRQFILSSKKLLLSDSGFYLCAWSVRQGVQETQYFGPGTRLLVL.

The chain recombines TRBV7-8 with TRBJ2-6; possibly TRBD1 for D (6 bases). This CDR3 has 15 amino acids. Trimming pared 8 bases from V and 4 bases from J, leaving 15 bases between. Germline loops: CDR1 SGHVS, CDR2 FQNEAQ. The chain's CDR3 is CASHRGFRGANVLTF. As DNA, the CDR3 is TGTGCCAGCCATAGGGGGTTTAGGGGGGCCAACGTCCTGACTTTC.

The chain carries TRBV25-1 and TRBJ1-2; D might be TRBD1 (6 bases). Germline V CDR1 and CDR2: MGHDK, SYGVNS. The CDR3 has 17 amino acids. V lost 2 bases and J 7 bases, leaving 23 bases between the germline ends. CDR3 sequence reads: CASSELVTDRLFRGYTF. The CDR3 DNA is TGTGCCAGCAGTGAACTAGTAACGGACAGACTTTTTCGTGGCTACACCTTC.

In this sample, this clone turned up a few times. V is TRBV7-8 and J is TRBJ1-2, with TRBD1 as a possible D gene (6 bases). CDR1 is SGHVS, CDR2 FQNEAQ, per germline. Between the trimmed V and J ends, which lost 5 bases and 6 bases, there was a span of 13 bases. The CDR3 is 13 residues long. The CDR3 is CASSPWGQNGYTF. In DNA, the CDR3 is TGTGCCAGCAGCCCTTGGGGGCAAAATGGCTACACCTTC. Looking up the rest from reference TRBV7-8 and TRBJ1-2 gives the full variable domain: GAGVSQSPRYKVAKRGQDVALRCDPISGHVSLFWYQQALGQGPEFLTYFQNEAQLDKSGLPSDRFFAERPEGSVSTLKIQRTQQEDSAVYLCASSPWGQNGYTFGSGTRLTVV.

This clone was recorded once. The chain joins TRBV5-6 to TRBJ2-3; 9 positions match TRBD1. The CDR3 totals 14 residues. Germline assignment: CDR1 SGHDT and CDR2 YYEEEE. V was pared by 4 bases and J by 5 bases, with 5 bases of the junction left unmatched. The CDR3 DNA is TGTGCCAGCAGCCCGGACAGGGGTGGAGATACGCAGTATTTT. Encoded protein: CASSPDRGGDTQYF.

This rearrangement joins TRBV19 to TRBJ2-5; the D gene is possibly TRBD2 (5 bases). The germline V gene encodes CDR1 LNHDA and CDR2 SQIVND (reference sequence). This CDR3 spans 13 amino acids. Trimming cost V 5 bases and J 1 base, with 8 bases left between them. DNA of the CDR3: TGTGCCAGTAGTGGCCTAGCCCAAGAGACCCAGTACTTC. Amino acid sequence: CASSGLAQETQYF.

This chain uses TRBV7-3 with TRBJ1-6; a weak D match, TRBD1 (5 bases). Germline V gene sequence: CDR1 SGHTA, CDR2 FQGTGA. Trimming took 5 bases from V and 5 from J, leaving 16 bases between them. The CDR3 consists of 16 residues. The CDR3 is CASSPSPDRNNSPLHF. CDR3 nucleotide sequence: TGTGCCAGCAGCCCCTCCCCCGACAGAAATAATTCACCCCTCCACTTT.

The rearrangement links TRBV11-2 to TRBJ2-5; 9 bases line up with TRBD2. Germline V gene lookup returns CDR1 SGHAT and CDR2 FQNNGV. The CDR3 is made up of 16 amino acids. The V segment lost 1 base and the J segment 2 bases; nucleotides outside the gene matches: 5. The CDR3 bases are TGTGCCAGCAGCTTAGGGAGCGGGGGGCATCAAGAGACCCAGTACTTC. Translated: CASSLGSGGHQETQYF.

The rearrangement uses TRBV27 and TRBJ1-6; D uncertain. The ends were cut back, 1 base at V and 3 bases at J, with 10 bases in the middle. The CDR3 covers 16 residues. CDR1 is MNHEY, CDR2 SMNVEV, per germline (reference sequence). Here the CDR3 DNA reads TGTGCCAGCAGTTTATTATCCCAGGACTATAATTCACCCCTCCACTTT. Translated, it gives CASSLLSQDYNSPLHF.

The V and J genes are TRBV7-2 and TRBJ2-5, with D unresolved. Germline values: CDR1 SGHTA, CDR2 FQGNSA. Trimming removed 0 bases from V and 1 base from J, with 12 bases in between. The CDR3 is 16 amino acids. The chain's CDR3 is CASSLARGQLQETQYF. For the CDR3, the DNA is TGTGCCAGCAGCTTAGCGCGTGGGCAGCTCCAAGAGACCCAGTACTTC.

This chain connects TRBV11-2 to TRBJ1-4, with D hard to call. The V end lost 5 bases, the J end lost 4 bases, and 14 bases lay between the germline ends. Germline values: CDR1 SGHAT, CDR2 FQNNGV. CDR3 size: 15 residues. This CDR3 is CASSTNPTSNEKLFF. The DNA of the CDR3 is TGTGCCAGCAGCACCAACCCCACTAGTAATGAAAAACTGTTTTTT.